Each of the 17 T cell receptor beta chains below was sequenced from the same sample in a study of T cell responses to AZD1222 COVID-19 vaccine. The repertoire was sequenced with immunoSEQ multiplex PCR; TCRdb's copy has only in-frame clones and lacks some. The table shows roughly 140,000 clones, with roughly 93% occurring only once. Here the sequenced sample was peripheral blood, taken 28 days after the second AZD1222 dose. These receptors came from an adult who received the AZD1222 COVID-19 vaccine.

The genes are TRBV25-1 and TRBJ2-5; D possibly uses TRBD1 or TRBD2 (5 bases each). V was pared by 1 base and J by 2 bases, with 11 bases between. Germline CDR1 reads MGHDK; CDR2 reads SYGVNS. This CDR3 spans 15 amino acids. The CDR3 reads CASSESPGRQETQYF. The CDR3 DNA is TGTGCCAGCAGTGAATCCCCGGGGCGACAAGAGACCCAGTACTTC.

The chain joins TRBV9 to TRBJ1-2; TRBD1 is a possible D gene (6 bases). The CDR3 is 13 amino acids. Germline CDR1 SGDLS, CDR2 YYNGEE. V was trimmed by 0 bases and J by 3 bases, leaving 6 bases between them. The CDR3 DNA is TGTGCCAGCAGCGTAGGACAGGACTATGGCTACACCTTC. Protein sequence: CASSVGQDYGYTF.

The chain couples TRBV5-1 to TRBJ2-7, with D possibly being TRBD1 (6 bases). V was pared by 4 bases and J by 5 bases, with 19 bases between. The CDR3 has 15 residues. CDR1 SGHRS and CDR2 YFSETQ come from the germline V gene. CDR3 loop: CASSERQAPYDEQYF. The CDR3 DNA reads TGCGCCAGCAGCGAAAGACAGGCCCCATACGACGAGCAGTACTTC.

The rearrangement uses TRBV5-1 and TRBJ2-7; TRBD1 matches 7 bases. CDR1 is SGHRS, CDR2 YFSETQ, per germline. V was pared by 4 bases and J by 4 bases, with 8 bases of the junction left unmatched. The CDR3 is 14 residues long. This CDR3 reads CASSIGTEKYEQYF. The CDR3 DNA reads TGCGCCAGCAGCATTGGGACAGAAAAATACGAGCAGTACTTC.

The chain carries TRBV19 and TRBJ1-1, with D possibly being TRBD1 (5 bases). V lost 7 bases and J 0 bases, leaving 12 bases between the germline ends. CDR1 and CDR2 (germline): LNHDA, SQIVND (reference sequence). The CDR3 consists of 14 residues. The CDR3 is CASIRGEVNTEAFF. The CDR3 coding sequence is TGTGCCAGTATCCGAGGGGAGGTGAACACTGAAGCTTTCTTT.

The CDR3 DNA sequence: TGCGCCAGCAGCTCGGGACAGGGGGGAAACACCGGGGAGCTGTTTTTT. It codes for CASSSGQGGNTGELFF. V usage is TRBV5-1 and J usage is TRBJ2-2, with 11 bases fitting TRBD1. The CDR3 sequence is 16 residues long. Germline assignment: CDR1 SGHRS and CDR2 YFSETQ. The trim removed 3 bases at V and 2 bases at J, leaving 3 bases unmatched.

This clone was picked up one time. The V call is TRBV10-3, the J call TRBJ2-1; 7 nucleotides match TRBD2. The ends lost 6 bases at V and 5 bases at J; junction bases unmatched: 4. The CDR3 is 13 residues long. Per the germline V gene, CDR1 is ENHRY and CDR2 is SYGVKD. CDR3 DNA sequence: TGTGCCATCAGCTCGGGACTAAACAATGAGCAGTTCTTC. Translation: CAISSGLNNEQFF.

This sequence joins TRBV9 and TRBJ2-1; 10 bases are a match to TRBD2. This CDR3 is built from 16 residues. Germline assignment: CDR1 SGDLS and CDR2 YYNGEE. J lost 2 bases, V lost 4 bases, and 6 bases had no gene match. The DNA for the CDR3 is TGTGCCAGCAGCCCTGAGCGGGGGGGGGCCTACAATGAGCAGTTCTTC. This encodes CASSPERGGAYNEQFF. Based on the CDR3 plus reference TRBV9 and TRBJ2-1, the full variable domain is DSGVTQTPKHLITATGQRVTLRCSPRSGDLSVYWYQQSLDQGLQFLIQYYNGEERAKGNILERFSAQQFPDLHSELNLSSLELGDSALYFCASSPERGGAYNEQFFGPGTRLTVL.

This clone occurred a few times. The rearrangement links TRBV7-2 to TRBJ1-2; tentative D call: TRBD1 (6 bases). Germline values: CDR1 SGHTA, CDR2 FQGNSA. This CDR3 has 14 amino acids. Trimming pared 7 bases from V and 5 bases from J, leaving 17 bases between. The CDR3 sequence is CASIHGGALYGYTF. The CDR3 DNA reads as TGTGCCAGCATCCACGGGGGGGCCTTATATGGCTACACCTTC.

The rearrangement uses TRBV6-5 and TRBJ1-1, with D possibly TRBD1 on 6 matching bases. CDR1 and CDR2 from the germline V gene are MNHEY and SVGAGI. This CDR3 region has 14 residues. Trimming removed 6 bases at V and 1 base at J, with 12 bases between. The CDR3 DNA sequence: TGTGCCAGCAGACCGCCGGGACAGAACACTGAAGCTTTCTTT. This gives the protein CASRPPGQNTEAFF.

This chain links TRBV5-1 with TRBJ2-7; D may be TRBD2 (5 bases). The V end lost 0 bases, the J end lost 2 bases, and 12 bases lay between the germline ends. Germline CDR1 SGHRS, CDR2 YFSETQ. The CDR3 loop spans 15 amino acids. DNA of the CDR3: TGCGCCAGCAGCTTGGCCTCTGGACTCCCCTACGAGCAGTACTTC. This codes for CASSLASGLPYEQYF.

The CDR3: CASSQGGNSYEQYF. DNA of the CDR3: TGTGCCAGCAGCCAAGGTGGCAACTCCTACGAGCAGTACTTC. The V and J genes are TRBV3-1 (or the pseudogene TRBV3-2) and TRBJ2-7; D is unresolved. Germline V gene sequence: CDR1 LGHDT, CDR2 YNNKEL (reference sequence). V was clipped by 1 base and J by 0 bases, with 7 bases between them. The CDR3 has 14 amino acids.

The sample holds a few counts of this clone. The chain has TRBV2 and TRBJ2-7, with a tentative D call TRBD2 (6 bases). This CDR3 has 13 residues. V lost 6 bases to trimming and J lost 3 bases, with 12 bases between them. Germline V gene sequence: CDR1 SNHLY, CDR2 FYNNEI. In nucleotides, the CDR3 is TGTGCCAGCAGGGGGACTGTCTTCTACGAGCAGTACTTC. Encoded protein: CASRGTVFYEQYF.

The rearrangement joins TRBV11-2 to TRBJ2-7; maybe TRBD1 (6 bases). This CDR3 spans 17 amino acids. Germline V CDR1 and CDR2: SGHAT, FQNNGV. Trimming left V 1 base short and J 7 bases short, with 23 bases between. CDR3 sequence: CASSLGIVGRGFTEQYF. Written as DNA, the CDR3 is TGTGCCAGCAGCTTAGGAATTGTTGGCAGGGGTTTTACAGAGCAGTACTTC.

V usage is TRBV6-5 and J usage is TRBJ2-2, with unresolved D. Trimming took off 7 bases at V and 6 bases at J, with 9 bases between the two ends. This CDR3 spans 12 amino acids. From germline, CDR1 is MNHEY and CDR2 SVGAGI. The DNA of the CDR3 is TGTGCCAGCACCCCGCTCCCCGGGGAGCTGTTTTTT. Amino acid sequence: CASTPLPGELFF.

CDR3 protein: CASSLWGTGELFF. DNA for the CDR3: TGTGCCAGCAGTTTATGGGGCACCGGGGAGCTGTTTTTT. This chain joins TRBV28 and TRBJ2-2; D is unresolved. Germline CDR1 is MDHEN and CDR2 is SYDVKM. This CDR3 is built from 13 residues. Trimming cost V 0 bases and J 4 bases, with 3 bases left between them.

The chain combines TRBV19 with TRBJ2-2, with 7 nucleotides matching TRBD1. Germline values: CDR1 LNHDA, CDR2 SQIVND (reference sequence). The CDR3 totals 14 residues. J gave up 1 base and V 4 bases, and 0 bases lay outside the gene matches. This chain's CDR3 is CASSRTGNTGELFF. The CDR3 DNA follows: TGTGCCAGTAGTAGGACAGGGAACACCGGGGAGCTGTTTTTT.